This TCR beta chain is from a study of control samples from healthy donors and cancer patients. Sequencing used immunoSEQ multiplex PCR; TCRdb keeps in-frame clones, though not all of them. The data contain around 86,000 clones, around nine tenths of them singletons. The receptor was derived from a woman aged 55-75 years with head and neck cancer. Source material: PBMCs.

CDR3 amino acids: CASSPRAGGKNEQYF. The CDR3 DNA sequence: TGTGCCAGCTCACCCCGGGCGGGAGGGAAGAACGAGCAGTACTTC. The chain has TRBV18 and TRBJ2-7; the match to TRBD2 covers 9 bases. Germline V gene sequence: CDR1 KGHSH, CDR2 LQKENI. This CDR3 has 15 residues. Trimming removed 3 bases from V and 5 bases from J; junction bases left unmatched: 8.